This TCR beta chain was documented in a study of blood T cell repertoires in COVID-19. Study context: Samples of COVID-19 (acute and convalescent) were obtained from the United States, Italy and Spain. Nucleic acid was either cDNA or gDNA, and it came from T cells, B-cell-depleted T cells, or PBMCs.

Authors' data handling: How many nucleated cells were present was estimated from reference gene primer amplification. Profiled with immunoSEQ multiplex PCR; TCRdb holds only in-frame clones, not every one. The DNA gave D and trimming, while V, J and clone size come from that table. The sample lists 55,000 to 70,000 clones, roughly 80% occurring once. Sequenced material: peripheral blood. The sequence came from a woman over 75 with acute or convalescent COVID-19.

The CDR3 DNA is TGCGCCAGCAGTTTCGAGGTTGGGACTAGCGGTCCCTACAATGAGCAGTTCTTC. Protein sequence: CASSFEVGTSGPYNEQFF. V is TRBV10-2 and J is TRBJ2-1; 11 bases are a match to TRBD2. The V gene end was trimmed by 5 bases and the J gene end by 2 bases; junction bases not matched to a gene: 11. This CDR3 has 18 residues. Germline V gene data show CDR1 as WSHSY and CDR2 as SAAADI.